The 12 T cell receptor beta chains below come from one sample, sequenced in a study of blood T cell repertoires in COVID-19. Here immunoSEQ multiplex PCR was the method, and the copy in TCRdb shows in-frame clones only, minus some. The data show about 250,000 clones, with about 85% seen just once and roughly 0.94% held by the top ten. Sequences were obtained from peripheral blood. Receptors were obtained from a human donor with COVID-19, enrolled during active disease. The donor label of this sample is uncertain.

This clone has just one count. The chain employs TRBV28 and TRBJ2-7; the match to TRBD1 covers 8 bases. J lost 3 bases, V lost 8 bases, and 18 bases had no gene match. Germline V gives CDR1 MDHEN, CDR2 SYDVKM. The CDR3 extends over 17 amino acids. The CDR3 DNA follows: TGTGCCAGCGGTTACCGGGACAGGCTATACCGCGGCTACGAGCAGTACTTC. Its translation is CASGYRDRLYRGYEQYF.

The chain links TRBV16 to TRBJ2-3; 15 bases are shared with TRBD2. CDR3 length equals 21 residues. Germline values: CDR1 KGHSY, CDR2 FQNENV. V was pared by 2 bases and J by 0 bases, with 12 bases of the junction left unmatched. The CDR3 is CASSQRIRGLAGGPSTDTQYF. The CDR3 nucleotides read TGTGCCAGCAGCCAAAGGATCCGAGGACTAGCGGGAGGGCCAAGCACAGATACGCAGTATTTT. The entire variable domain, with the rest obtained from reference TRBV16 and TRBJ2-3, is as follows: GEEVAQTPKHLVRGEGQKAKLYCAPIKGHSYVFWYQQVLKNEFKFLISFQNENVFDETGMPKERFSAKCLPNSPCSLEIQATKLEDSAVYFCASSQRIRGLAGGPSTDTQYFGPGTRLTVL.

The V call is TRBV19, the J call TRBJ2-7; the match to TRBD2 covers 7 bases. CDR1 and CDR2 from the germline V gene are LNHDA and SQIVND (reference sequence). This CDR3 comprises 15 residues. J was trimmed by 3 bases and V by 3 bases; bases with no gene match: 8. The CDR3 loop reads CASSMTGTTDYEQYF. The CDR3 DNA reads as TGTGCCAGTAGTATGACCGGGACTACCGACTACGAGCAGTACTTC.

V usage is TRBV5-1 and J usage is TRBJ1-5, with D perhaps matching TRBD1 (6 bases). Trimming cost V 0 bases and J 1 base, with 8 bases left between them. Germline CDR1 is SGHRS and CDR2 is YFSETQ. This CDR3 region has 15 residues. CDR3 residues: CASSLGDTSNQPQHF. The CDR3 bases are TGCGCCAGCAGCTTGGGGGACACCAGCAATCAGCCCCAGCATTTT.

The chain carries TRBV18 and TRBJ1-3, with 8 bases that match TRBD1. This CDR3 spans 16 amino acids. The germline V gene has CDR1 KGHSH and CDR2 LQKENI. Trimming took 0 bases from V and 4 from J; bases not matched to a gene: 5. The CDR3 region is CASSPPGQVLGNTIYF. In nucleotides, the CDR3 is TGTGCCAGCTCACCACCGGGACAGGTCCTAGGAAACACCATATATTTT.

This clone appeared once. As the CDR3 is not closed by the conserved phenylalanine or tryptophan, this likely results from a read error. Because the CDR3's place on the DNA is in doubt, the DNA is left out and the CDR3 is given as listed by TCRdb. The chain links TRBV6-2 or TRBV6-3 to TRBJ1-2; TRBD1 is the table's D call and was not checked against the DNA. Germline CDR1 is MNHEY and CDR2 is SVGEGT. The CDR3 comprises 12 residues, both ends counted. CDR3 sequence reads: CASSNTGDGYEL.

This clone has just one count. V and J are TRBV6-5 and TRBJ2-1, with TRBD2 matching 11 bases. J gave up 3 bases and V 8 bases, and 6 bases lay outside the gene matches. There are 15 residues in the CDR3. Per the germline V gene, CDR1 is MNHEY and CDR2 is SVGAGI. CDR3 coding DNA: TGTGCCAGCGTCCGGACTAGCGGGTACTACAATGAGCAGTTCTTC. Residues: CASVRTSGYYNEQFF.

This chain joins TRBV30 and TRBJ1-3, with a tentative D call TRBD1 (5 bases). The germline V gene encodes CDR1 GTSNPN and CDR2 SVGIG (reference sequence). V dropped 1 base and J dropped 4 bases, with 11 bases sitting between them. There are 14 residues in the CDR3. The CDR3 protein is CAWSAGSEGNTIYF. CDR3 in DNA: TGTGCCTGGAGTGCAGGGTCAGAGGGAAACACCATATATTTT.

The V and J genes are TRBV28 and TRBJ1-2; D might be TRBD1 (6 bases). Trimming took off 6 bases at V and 4 bases at J, with 12 bases between the two ends. The CDR3 contains 13 residues. Germline assignment: CDR1 MDHEN and CDR2 SYDVKM. CDR3: CASRPDRPYGYTF. The CDR3 DNA sequence: TGTGCCAGCAGACCAGACAGGCCCTATGGCTACACCTTC.

The chain is built from TRBV7-2 and TRBJ1-5, with D maybe TRBD1 (5 bases). The CDR3 sequence is 16 residues long. Deletions cut 6 bases from V and 0 bases from J, with 15 bases between. From germline, CDR1 is SGHTA and CDR2 FQGNSA. This chain's CDR3 is CASRLTGGFSNQPQHF. As DNA, the CDR3 is TGTGCCAGCAGGTTAACAGGTGGATTTAGCAATCAGCCCCAGCATTTT. Together with reference TRBV7-2 and TRBJ1-5, the CDR3 gives the full variable domain: GAGVSQSPSNKVTEKGKDVELRCDPISGHTALYWYRQSLGQGLEFLIYFQGNSAPDKSGLPSDRFSAERTGGSVSTLTIQRTQQEDSAVYLCASRLTGGFSNQPQHFGDGTRLSIL.

The chain recombines TRBV7-8 with TRBJ1-5; 11 bases map to TRBD1. The V segment lost 4 bases and the J segment 7 bases; nucleotides outside the gene matches: 9. Germline V gives CDR1 SGHVS, CDR2 FQNEAQ. This CDR3 spans 16 amino acids. Written as DNA, the CDR3 is TGTGCCAGCAGCTCAACCTGGACAGGGGGCGGACAGCCCCAGCATTTT. Protein sequence: CASSSTWTGGGQPQHF.

This clone was seen a few times. The chain combines TRBV5-1 with TRBJ2-1, with a possible D match to TRBD1 (5 bases). Per the germline V gene, CDR1 is SGHRS and CDR2 is YFSETQ. The CDR3 runs 15 residues. V shed 4 bases and J shed 1 base, with 12 bases lying between them. The CDR3 bases are TGCGCCAGCAGCGACTTAGGGGCATCCTACAATGAGCAGTTCTTC. The encoded protein is CASSDLGASYNEQFF.